The rows below give T cell receptor beta chains drawn from one sample of a study of a mutant IDH1 vaccine in newly diagnosed glioma. Profiled with immunoSEQ multiplex PCR; TCRdb holds only in-frame clones, not every one. Here the sample spans around 51,000 clones, around four fifths being singletons. These receptors lack a known antigen. This sample comprised PBMCs, obtained from a glioma patient whose treatment included an IDH1 peptide vaccine. The receptors were sampled from a woman aged 40 to 50 with glioma. CDR3s include the opening cysteine and the closing phenylalanine or tryptophan. D genes are given only for firm matches. Clone size is stated in some rows and not others, as once, few, many or a class when expanded.

cdr3_aa: CASSLATYNEQFF
cdr3_nt: TGCGCCAGCAGCTTGGCTACATACAATGAGCAGTTCTTC
j_call: TRBJ2-1
d_call: .
clone_size: few
v_call: TRBV5-1

cdr3_aa: CASSLKTGPSVGAGNTIYF
cdr3_nt: TGCGCCAGCAGCTTGAAGACAGGGCCCTCGGTCGGAGCTGGAAACACCATATATTTT
j_call: TRBJ1-3
d_call: TRBD1
clone_size: few
v_call: TRBV5-1

cdr3_aa: CASSSTGTRRRGYGYTF
cdr3_nt: TGTGCCAGCAGCTCAACCGGGACACGTCGCCGAGGCTATGGCTACACCTTC
j_call: TRBJ1-2
d_call: .
clone_size: .
v_call: TRBV7-2

cdr3_aa: CASSLGPSSGGAREQYF
cdr3_nt: TGTGCCAGCAGTTTAGGACCCTCTAGCGGGGGGGCCCGCGAGCAGTACTTC
j_call: TRBJ2-7
d_call: TRBD2
clone_size: .
v_call: TRBV27

cdr3_aa: CASSSLSGSSYNEQFF
cdr3_nt: TGCGCCAGCAGCTCCCTTAGCGGGAGCTCCTACAATGAGCAGTTCTTC
j_call: TRBJ2-1
d_call: TRBD2
clone_size: .
v_call: TRBV5-1

cdr3_aa: CASLGQGDSPLHF
cdr3_nt: TGTGCCAGCTTAGGACAGGGTGATTCACCCCTCCACTTT
j_call: TRBJ1-6
d_call: TRBD1
clone_size: .
v_call: TRBV2

cdr3_aa: CASSLTAAYEQYF
cdr3_nt: TGTGCCAGCAGCTTAACAGCTGCCTACGAGCAGTACTTC
j_call: TRBJ2-7
d_call: .
clone_size: .
v_call: TRBV7-8

cdr3_aa: CASSSGLTGEQFF
cdr3_nt: TGTGCCAGCAGCTCGGGACTAACGGGGGAGCAGTTCTTC
j_call: TRBJ2-1
d_call: .
clone_size: .
v_call: TRBV12-1

cdr3_aa: CASSGGALNTGELFF
cdr3_nt: TGTGCCAGCAGCGGAGGGGCACTGAACACCGGGGAGCTGTTTTTT
j_call: TRBJ2-2
d_call: .
clone_size: once
v_call: TRBV7-2

cdr3_aa: CASSLGGRSYGYTF
cdr3_nt: TGTGCCAGCAGCTTGGGCGGCAGGTCCTATGGCTACACCTTC
j_call: TRBJ1-2
d_call: .
clone_size: .
v_call: TRBV5-8

cdr3_aa: CASSSQRGGTDTQYF
cdr3_nt: TGTGCCAGCAGCTCCCAGCGGGGGGGCACAGATACGCAGTATTTT
j_call: TRBJ2-3
d_call: TRBD2
clone_size: .
v_call: TRBV5-8

cdr3_aa: CASSLVWETQYF
cdr3_nt: TGTGCCAGCAGCTTAGTTTGGGAGACCCAGTACTTC
j_call: TRBJ2-5
d_call: .
clone_size: .
v_call: TRBV7-2

cdr3_aa: CASSDGGTEAFF
cdr3_nt: TGTGCCAGCAGTGATGGGGGAACTGAAGCTTTCTTT
j_call: TRBJ1-1
d_call: .
clone_size: .
v_call: TRBV2

cdr3_aa: CASSYQQGFDDEQYF
cdr3_nt: TGTGCCAGCAGTTACCAGCAGGGCTTCGATGACGAGCAGTACTTC
j_call: TRBJ2-7
d_call: .
clone_size: .
v_call: TRBV6-6

cdr3_aa: CAWSVRFRRDSGNTIYF
cdr3_nt: TGTGCCTGGAGTGTACGGTTCCGGCGGGACTCTGGAAACACCATATATTTT
j_call: TRBJ1-3
d_call: .
clone_size: few
v_call: TRBV30

cdr3_aa: CAISGGGGQVDYSGANVLTF
cdr3_nt: TGTGCCATCAGTGGGGGGGGCGGACAGGTGGATTATTCTGGGGCCAACGTCCTGACTTTC
j_call: TRBJ2-6
d_call: .
clone_size: once
v_call: TRBV10-3

cdr3_aa: CASSAGQLLSEKLFF
cdr3_nt: TGCGCCAGCAGCGCGGGACAGCTCTTGTCCGAAAAACTGTTTTTT
j_call: TRBJ1-4
d_call: TRBD1
clone_size: .
v_call: TRBV5-1

cdr3_aa: CSVETGRLEGYTF
cdr3_nt: TGCAGCGTTGAAACTGGGCGCCTGGAGGGCTACACCTTC
j_call: TRBJ1-2
d_call: .
clone_size: few
v_call: TRBV29-1

cdr3_aa: CAWSRSDLAKNIQYF
cdr3_nt: TGTGCCTGGAGTAGATCAGATCTAGCCAAAAACATTCAGTACTTC
j_call: TRBJ2-4
d_call: .
clone_size: .
v_call: TRBV30

cdr3_aa: CASSVDSGGTDTQYF
cdr3_nt: TGTGCCAGCAGCGTAGATAGCGGGGGCACAGATACGCAGTATTTT
j_call: TRBJ2-3
d_call: TRBD2
clone_size: .
v_call: TRBV9

cdr3_aa: CAIRPGPTDTQYF
cdr3_nt: TGTGCCATCAGACCGGGGCCCACAGATACGCAGTATTTT
j_call: TRBJ2-3
d_call: .
clone_size: .
v_call: TRBV10-3

cdr3_aa: CASSGGVPYTEAFF
cdr3_nt: TGTGCCAGCAGTGGTGGGGTTCCGTACACTGAAGCTTTCTTT
j_call: TRBJ1-1
d_call: .
clone_size: .
v_call: TRBV2

cdr3_aa: CASSQDVHRGLDGYTF
cdr3_nt: TGCGCCAGCAGCCAAGACGTTCACAGGGGGCTGGATGGCTACACCTTC
j_call: TRBJ1-2
d_call: TRBD1
clone_size: .
v_call: TRBV4-3

cdr3_aa: CATSIQGAETQYF
cdr3_nt: TGTGCCACCAGCATACAGGGGGCAGAGACCCAGTACTTC
j_call: TRBJ2-5
d_call: TRBD1
clone_size: .
v_call: TRBV15

cdr3_aa: CASSPRDRSYEQYF
cdr3_nt: TGTGCCAGCAGCCCCCGGGACAGGTCCTACGAGCAGTACTTC
j_call: TRBJ2-7
d_call: .
clone_size: .
v_call: TRBV21-1

cdr3_aa: CASSQSGVVHIQYF
cdr3_nt: TGTGCCAGCAGCCAATCCGGGGTCGTACACATTCAGTACTTC
j_call: TRBJ2-4
d_call: .
clone_size: .
v_call: TRBV14

cdr3_aa: CASSLVSTGGEQYF
cdr3_nt: TGTGCCAGCAGCTTAGTGTCCACAGGGGGTGAGCAGTACTTC
j_call: TRBJ2-7
d_call: TRBD1
clone_size: .
v_call: TRBV7-2

cdr3_aa: CASSLRVLRGDTQYF
cdr3_nt: TGTGCCAGCAGCTTGAGGGTCCTTCGAGGGGATACGCAGTATTTT
j_call: TRBJ2-3
d_call: .
clone_size: .
v_call: TRBV5-6

cdr3_aa: CASSISMNTEAFF
cdr3_nt: TGTGCCAGTAGTATATCGATGAACACTGAAGCTTTCTTT
j_call: TRBJ1-1
d_call: .
clone_size: few
v_call: TRBV19

cdr3_aa: CASSARDWTEAFF
cdr3_nt: TGCGCCAGCAGCGCTCGGGATTGGACTGAAGCTTTCTTT
j_call: TRBJ1-1
d_call: .
clone_size: .
v_call: TRBV10-1

cdr3_aa: CATSPGLNTDTQYF
cdr3_nt: TGTGCCACCTCTCCGGGACTAAACACAGATACGCAGTATTTT
j_call: TRBJ2-3
d_call: TRBD2
clone_size: .
v_call: TRBV15

cdr3_aa: CASSSRGGHRGSGNTIYF
cdr3_nt: TGTGCCAGCTCATCACGCGGGGGCCACAGGGGCTCTGGAAACACCATATATTTT
j_call: TRBJ1-3
d_call: TRBD1
clone_size: .
v_call: TRBV18

cdr3_aa: CASSLPGSGANVLTF
cdr3_nt: TGTGCCAGCAGCTTGCCGGGATCTGGGGCCAACGTCCTGACTTTC
j_call: TRBJ2-6
d_call: .
clone_size: .
v_call: TRBV5-6

cdr3_aa: CASSVQRGHTEAFF
cdr3_nt: TGTGCCAGTAGTGTCCAACGAGGGCACACTGAAGCTTTCTTT
j_call: TRBJ1-1
d_call: .
clone_size: .
v_call: TRBV19

cdr3_aa: CASSQDYANTGELFF
cdr3_nt: TGTGCCAGCAGTCAGGACTACGCGAACACCGGGGAGCTGTTTTTT
j_call: TRBJ2-2
d_call: .
clone_size: .
v_call: TRBV6-6

cdr3_aa: CASSPGTSGKGTEAFF
cdr3_nt: TGTGCCAGTAGTCCAGGGACATCGGGAAAGGGAACTGAAGCTTTCTTT
j_call: TRBJ1-1
d_call: .
clone_size: .
v_call: TRBV19